A few counts support the clone carrying this T cell receptor beta chain. What it recognizes is unknown. CDR3 length: 17 amino acids. Germline values: CDR1 ENHRY, CDR2 SYGVKD. V shed 6 bases and J 0 bases; nucleotides not matched to a gene: 7. This record comes from a study of CD8 T cells in ankylosing spondylitis. Library preparation for TCR beta used quantitative 5'-RACE with molecular barcodes. TCRdb itself ran the 5' RACE reads through MiXCR, one entry per CDR3 protein. This table has more than 500,000 distinct CDR3 sequences, about 5.7% appearing once. Study-wide results and caveats: Disease-linked clones reportedly showed significant enrichment in matched ankylosing spondylitis synovial fluid. Made up of about eight highly homologous variants, a TCR beta motif appeared characteristic of ankylosing spondylitis blood. In the blood and synovial fluid of reactive arthritis, some motif variants had been previously reported.

This receptor was taken from a male donor with ankylosing spondylitis. Sequenced material: blood, either unsorted or a sorted T cell fraction (not recorded which). This chain links TRBV10-3 with TRBJ2-4; TRBD2 aligns across 11 bases. For the CDR3, the DNA is TGTGCCATCAGCCAGACTAGCGGGGATGTAGCCAAAAACATTCAGTACTTC. This sequence encodes CAISQTSGDVAKNIQYF.